The 4 T cell receptor beta chains below come from one sample, sequenced in a study of OX40 agonist ivuxolimab in advanced cancers. Data came from immunoSEQ multiplex PCR; TCRdb stores just in-frame clones and leaves some out. The data show some 100,000 clones, with 80% to 95% seen just once and roughly 3.5% held by the top ten. The source material was CD4+ or CD8+ T cells sorted from blood, sampled in a trial of the OX40 agonist ivuxolimab. The source of these receptors is an adult with an advanced solid tumor such as melanoma, head and neck, liver or kidney cancer.

This chain's CDR3 is CASSLYQGAGETQYF. CDR3 DNA: TGTGCCAGCAGTTTATACCAGGGGGCAGGAGAGACCCAGTACTTC. The V and J genes are TRBV28 and TRBJ2-5, with 8 nucleotides matching TRBD1. This CDR3 region has 15 residues. Trimming cost V 1 base and J 4 bases; bases outside gene matches: 5. Germline CDR1 is MDHEN and CDR2 is SYDVKM.

The chain couples TRBV27 to TRBJ2-1, with 8 bases fitting TRBD1. The germline CDR1 and CDR2 sequences are MNHEY and SMNVEV (reference sequence). V shed 3 bases, J shed 2 bases, and the junction held 3 bases outside the gene matches. This CDR3 has 15 residues. The CDR3 DNA reads as TGTGCCAGCAGTTTCGGGACAGGTACCTACAATGAGCAGTTCTTC. Translated, it gives CASSFGTGTYNEQFF.

The V call is TRBV27, the J call TRBJ1-5, with D hard to call. CDR3 length: 16 residues. Germline V gene sequence: CDR1 MNHEY, CDR2 SMNVEV (reference sequence). V was clipped by 4 bases and J by 1 base, with 14 bases between them. CDR3 region: CASSSHLGGSNQPQHF. The CDR3 DNA sequence: TGTGCCAGCAGTTCCCACCTCGGCGGGAGCAATCAGCCCCAGCATTTT.

This clone was picked up a small number of times. The gene calls are TRBV5-6 and TRBJ2-3; D gene unclear. Germline V lookup: CDR1 SGHDT, CDR2 YYEEEE. This CDR3 region has 15 residues. V gave up 0 bases and J gave up 1 base, with 9 bases separating them. CDR3 in DNA: TGTGCCAGCAGCTTGGCGGCAGTGGGCACAGATACGCAGTATTTT. Translation gives CASSLAAVGTDTQYF.